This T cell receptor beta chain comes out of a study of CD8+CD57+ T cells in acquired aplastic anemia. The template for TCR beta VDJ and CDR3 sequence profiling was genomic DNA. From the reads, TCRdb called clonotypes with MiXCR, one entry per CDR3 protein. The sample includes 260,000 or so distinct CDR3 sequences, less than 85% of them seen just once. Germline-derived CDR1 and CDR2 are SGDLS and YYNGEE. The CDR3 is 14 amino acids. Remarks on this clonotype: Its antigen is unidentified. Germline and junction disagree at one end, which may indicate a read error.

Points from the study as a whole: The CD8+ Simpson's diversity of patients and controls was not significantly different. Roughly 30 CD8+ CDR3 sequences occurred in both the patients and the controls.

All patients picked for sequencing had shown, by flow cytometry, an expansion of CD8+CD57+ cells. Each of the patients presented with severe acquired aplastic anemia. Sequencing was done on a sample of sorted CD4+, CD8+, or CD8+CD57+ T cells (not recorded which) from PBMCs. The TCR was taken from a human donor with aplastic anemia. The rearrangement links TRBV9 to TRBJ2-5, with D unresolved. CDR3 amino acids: CATSRAYSHTPEYF. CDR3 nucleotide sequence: TGTGCCACCAGCCGAGCCTATAGCCACACTCCCGAGTACTTC.